Reported below is one T cell receptor beta chain. This sample is part of a study of blood T cell repertoires in COVID-19. Sequenced by immunoSEQ multiplex PCR; TCRdb stores in-frame clones only, minus some. The table records fewer than 350,000 clones, around nine tenths of them present only once. Across fewer than 25 US areas, participants ranged in age from roughly 18 to 95 years. Categorization into cohorts depended on clinical history that participants reported. The junction had 8 bases not matched to a gene; V was cut back by 1 base and J by 8 bases. This CDR3 is 16 amino acids long. In germline, CDR1 is LGHNA, CDR2 YNFKEQ.

Sequencing input: PBMCs or T cells enriched from blood (not recorded which). The chain couples TRBV4-2 to TRBJ1-6; 7 bases match TRBD1. The TCR originated in a woman in her twenties or thirties who had been exposed to COVID-19. The CDR3 sequence is CASSQAWGQSHSPLHF. CDR3 DNA: TGTGCCAGCAGCCAAGCCTGGGGACAGTCCCATTCACCCCTCCACTTT.